The 3 T cell receptor beta chains presented below share a single source sample, sequenced in a study of blood T cell repertoires in COVID-19. Generated by immunoSEQ multiplex PCR, the TCRdb table keeps only in-frame clones and is missing some. The sample consists of 120,000 to 150,000 clones, more than 80% of them appearing once. The sample was peripheral blood. These receptors were obtained from a human donor in a cohort sampled during active COVID-19.

This clone was seen a single time. As DNA, the CDR3 is TGTGCCAGCAAACAGGGACAGCCCTTTAACTATGGCTACACCTTC. Its protein product is CASKQGQPFNYGYTF. The chain combines TRBV6-5 with TRBJ1-2; 7 nucleotides match TRBD1. The CDR3 is 15 residues long. V lost 7 bases and J lost 1; bases outside the gene matches: 9. CDR1 and CDR2 from the germline V gene are MNHEY and SVGAGI.

V and J are TRBV7-6 and TRBJ1-4; TRBD1 matches at 8 bases. CDR1 SGHVS and CDR2 FNYEAQ come from the germline V gene. Unmatched junction bases numbered 12, after V lost 5 bases and J lost 4 bases. CDR3 length: 17 amino acids. CDR3 residues: CASSIKRPGQVNEKLFF. The CDR3 DNA is TGTGCCAGCAGCATAAAGCGCCCGGGACAGGTTAATGAAAAACTGTTTTTT.

This sequence joins TRBV2 and TRBJ1-1; 7 bases map to TRBD1. Germline V gene lookup returns CDR1 SNHLY and CDR2 FYNNEI. The CDR3 spans 16 residues. V shed 10 bases and J 1 base; nucleotides not matched to a gene: 15. The CDR3 DNA follows: TGTGCCACCCGTAAGGGGGCCGGTCTGGCGAACACTGAAGCTTTCTTT. It translates to CATRKGAGLANTEAFF.